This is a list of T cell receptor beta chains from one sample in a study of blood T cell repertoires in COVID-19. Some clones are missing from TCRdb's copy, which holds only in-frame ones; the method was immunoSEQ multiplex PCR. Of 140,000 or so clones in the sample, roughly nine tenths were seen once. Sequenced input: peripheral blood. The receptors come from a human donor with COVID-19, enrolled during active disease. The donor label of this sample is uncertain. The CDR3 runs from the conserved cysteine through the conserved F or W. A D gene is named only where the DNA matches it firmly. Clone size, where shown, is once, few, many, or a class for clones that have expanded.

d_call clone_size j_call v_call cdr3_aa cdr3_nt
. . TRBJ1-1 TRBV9 CASSVALGSAGDQNTEAFF TGTGCCAGCAGCGTAGCCTTAGGCTCGGCAGGGGACCAGAACACTGAAGCTTTCTTT
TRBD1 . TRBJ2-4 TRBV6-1 CASSETRDRGNIQYF TGTGCCAGCAGTGAAACCCGGGACAGGGGAAACATTCAGTACTTC
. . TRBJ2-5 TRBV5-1 CASSLVGGETQYF TGCGCCAGCAGCTTGGTAGGGGGTGAGACCCAGTACTTC
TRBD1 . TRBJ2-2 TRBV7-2 CASSLLGTANTGELFF TGTGCCAGCAGCTTATTAGGGACAGCTAACACCGGGGAGCTGTTTTTT
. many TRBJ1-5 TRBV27 CASSLRQDNQPQHF TGTGCCAGCAGTTTACGACAGGATAATCAGCCCCAGCATTTT
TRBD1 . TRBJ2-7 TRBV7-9 CASSSGRDRAYEQYF TGTGCCAGCAGCTCCGGCCGGGACAGGGCATACGAGCAGTACTTC
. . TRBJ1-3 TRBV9 CASSVAGSGNTIYF TGTGCCAGCAGCGTTGCAGGCTCTGGAAACACCATATATTTT
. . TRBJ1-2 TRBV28 CASSFRDNTIGYGYTF TGTGCCAGCAGTTTCCGGGATAATACAATCGGCTATGGCTACACCTTC
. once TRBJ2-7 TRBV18 CASSPRDSRNEQYF TGTGCCAGCTCACCTCGGGACTCCCGAAACGAGCAGTACTTC
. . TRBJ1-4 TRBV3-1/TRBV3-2 CASSQVSGVGSRPGTQKLFF TGTGCCAGCAGCCAAGTTTCGGGGGTCGGGTCCAGGCCGGGGACGCAAAAACTGTTTTTT
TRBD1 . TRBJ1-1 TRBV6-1 CASSEAGQGRAEAFF TGTGCCAGCAGTGAAGCAGGACAGGGGCGGGCTGAAGCTTTCTTT
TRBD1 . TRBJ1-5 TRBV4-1 CASSVRQGRVGQPQHF TGCGCCAGCAGTGTTCGACAGGGAAGGGTCGGTCAGCCCCAGCATTTT
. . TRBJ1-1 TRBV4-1 CASSQSAGLGRTEAFF TGCGCCAGCAGCCAATCAGCAGGCCTGGGGAGGACTGAAGCTTTCTTT
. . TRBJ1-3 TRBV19 CASIAQIGSGNTIYF TGTGCCAGTATCGCCCAAATCGGGTCTGGAAACACCATATATTTT
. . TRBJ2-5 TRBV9 CASSLGPQETQYF TGTGCCAGCAGCTTGGGCCCACAAGAGACCCAGTACTTC
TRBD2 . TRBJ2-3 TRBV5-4 CASSLDGRAFATQYF TGTGCCAGCAGCTTGGACGGGAGGGCGTTTGCTACGCAGTATTTT
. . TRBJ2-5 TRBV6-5 CASSYSPGAQYF TGTGCCAGCAGTTACTCCCCGGGGGCCCAGTACTTC
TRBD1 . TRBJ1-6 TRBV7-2 CASSLAGTGFSPLHF TGTGCCAGCAGCTTAGCCGGGACAGGGTTTTCACCCCTCCACTTT
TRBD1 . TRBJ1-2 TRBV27 CASGIDRQGRSYTF TGTGCCAGCGGAATAGACCGACAGGGGAGGAGCTACACCTTC
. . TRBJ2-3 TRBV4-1 CASSQHAAGPPDTQYF TGCGCCAGCAGCCAACACGCCGCGGGGCCCCCAGATACGCAGTATTTT
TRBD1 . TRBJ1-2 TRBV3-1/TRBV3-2 CASATGVYGYTF TGTGCCAGCGCGACAGGGGTCTATGGCTACACCTTC
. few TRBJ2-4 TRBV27 CASSFKSRQGKNIQYF TGTGCCAGCAGTTTTAAAAGTAGGCAGGGTAAAAACATTCAGTACTTC
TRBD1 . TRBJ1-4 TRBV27 CASSLSSRDSPNEKLFF TGTGCCAGCAGTTTATCAAGCCGGGACAGCCCTAATGAAAAACTGTTTTTT
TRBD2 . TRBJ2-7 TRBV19 CASSASSGGAYEQYF TGTGCCAGTAGTGCTTCTAGCGGGGGGGCCTACGAGCAGTACTTC
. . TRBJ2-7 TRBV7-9 CASSPTEGYEQYF TGTGCCAGCAGCCCAACGGAGGGCTACGAGCAGTACTTC
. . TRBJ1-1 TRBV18 CASSQRTHLTEAFF TGTGCCAGCTCCCAGAGGACACATCTGACTGAAGCTTTCTTT
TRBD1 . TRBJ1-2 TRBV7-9 CASSWEQGYGYTF TGTGCCAGCAGCTGGGAACAGGGGTACGGCTACACCTTC
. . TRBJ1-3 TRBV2 CASSPRGQSLNTIYF TGTGCCAGCAGCCCCAGGGGCCAGAGCCTAAACACCATATATTTT
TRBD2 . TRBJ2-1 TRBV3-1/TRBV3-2 CASSQDHSGRLSNEQFF TGTGCCAGCAGCCAAGATCATAGCGGGAGGTTATCCAATGAGCAGTTCTTC
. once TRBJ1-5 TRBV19 CASSAQPGSNQPQHF TGTGCCAGTAGTGCTCAACCAGGCTCAAATCAGCCCCAGCATTTT
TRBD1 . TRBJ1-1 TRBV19 CASSIGQGVGTEAFF TGTGCCAGTAGTATTGGACAGGGGGTTGGCACTGAAGCTTTCTTT
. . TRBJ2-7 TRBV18 CASSPGFTEVDEQYF TGTGCCAGCTCGCCAGGGTTTACTGAGGTGGACGAGCAGTACTTC
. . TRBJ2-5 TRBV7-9 CASSSRGQETQYF TGTGCCAGCAGCTCCCGGGGGCAAGAGACCCAGTACTTC
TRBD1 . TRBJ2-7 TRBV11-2 CASSLAGQGAYEQYF TGTGCCAGCAGCTTAGCGGGTCAGGGGGCGTATGAGCAGTACTTC
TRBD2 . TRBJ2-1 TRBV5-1 CASSSAAGGSSYNEQFF TGCGCCAGCAGCTCGGCCGCGGGGGGGAGCTCCTACAATGAGCAGTTCTTC
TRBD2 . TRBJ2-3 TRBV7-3 CASSTGLAGGPDTQYF TGTGCCAGCAGCACCGGACTAGCGGGAGGGCCGGATACGCAGTATTTT
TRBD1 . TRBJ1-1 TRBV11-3 CASSASTGGRTEAFF TGTGCCAGCAGCGCTTCGACAGGGGGCAGGACTGAAGCTTTCTTT
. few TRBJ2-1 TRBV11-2 CASSSSPEQFF TGTGCCAGCAGCTCGAGTCCCGAGCAGTTCTTC
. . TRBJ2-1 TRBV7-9 CASTAEPSYNEQFF TGTGCCAGCACCGCGGAGCCTTCCTACAATGAGCAGTTCTTC
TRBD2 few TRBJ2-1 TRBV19 CASSELAGLYNEQFF TGTGCCAGTAGCGAGCTAGCGGGACTTTACAATGAGCAGTTCTTC
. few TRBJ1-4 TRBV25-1 CASSGGVRARVANEKLFF TGTGCCAGCAGTGGGGGAGTTAGGGCGCGGGTTGCTAATGAAAAACTGTTTTTT
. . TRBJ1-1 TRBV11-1 CASSSTGSEAFF TGTGCCAGCAGCTCTACCGGTTCTGAAGCTTTCTTT
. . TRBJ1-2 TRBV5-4 CASSSARQGHYGYTF TGTGCCAGCAGCTCGGCAAGGCAGGGGCACTATGGCTACACCTTC
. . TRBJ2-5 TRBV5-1 CASSFYEGGGTQYF TGCGCCAGCAGCTTCTATGAGGGGGGGGGAACCCAGTACTTC
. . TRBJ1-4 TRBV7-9 CASSLLQANDELFF TGTGCCAGCAGCTTATTACAGGCTAATGATGAACTGTTTTTT
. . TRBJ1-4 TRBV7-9 CASSIQGANEKLFF TGTGCCAGCAGCATACAGGGCGCTAATGAAAAACTGTTTTTT
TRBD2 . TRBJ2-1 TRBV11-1 CASSFSGGDSYNEQFF TGTGCCAGCAGCTTTAGCGGGGGGGACTCCTACAATGAGCAGTTCTTC